The source of this TCR beta chain is a study of CD8+ T cells in alopecia areata. Regarding the study as a whole: Higher clonality and more expanded CD8+ clones appeared in lesional than normal scalp.

In regard to this clone: Its antigen is undetermined.

Germline V gene sequence: CDR1 SEHNR, CDR2 FQNEAQ (reference sequence). V lost 2 bases to trimming and J lost 2 bases; unmatched junction nucleotides: 12. This CDR3 comprises 18 residues. Lesional scalp punch biopsies and peripheral blood were collected from alopecia areata patients. Sequencing relied on a cDNA template that was reverse transcribed from extracted RNA. Measured with immunoSEQ multiplex PCR; TCRdb has only the in-frame clones, and not every one. The data show over 7,000 clones, about 65% seen once. The sample consisted of skin, taken at week 0. This TCR came from a human donor with alopecia areata. V is TRBV7-9 and J is TRBJ2-3; 8 nucleotides match TRBD2. CDR3 nucleotides: TGTGCCAGCAGCTTATCATTCACTAGCGGACTCGTCACAGATACGCAGTATTTT. Encoded protein: CASSLSFTSGLVTDTQYF.